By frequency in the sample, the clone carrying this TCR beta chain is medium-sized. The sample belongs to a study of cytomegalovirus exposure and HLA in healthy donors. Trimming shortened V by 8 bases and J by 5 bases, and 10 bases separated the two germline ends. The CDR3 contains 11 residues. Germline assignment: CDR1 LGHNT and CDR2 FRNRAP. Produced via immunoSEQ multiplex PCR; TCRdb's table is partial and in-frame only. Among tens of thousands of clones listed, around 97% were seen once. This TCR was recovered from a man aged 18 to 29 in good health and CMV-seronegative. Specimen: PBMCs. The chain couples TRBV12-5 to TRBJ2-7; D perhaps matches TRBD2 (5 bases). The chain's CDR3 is CASSEGDEQYF. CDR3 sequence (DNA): TGTGCTAGTAGCGAGGGAGACGAGCAGTACTTC.